Listed here is a single TCR beta chain. Its specific antigen is unknown. Base quality data are lacking; no much larger clone is found one base away. The data originate from a study of cytomegalovirus exposure and HLA in healthy donors (dated by TCRdb to the late 2010s). In terms of the full investigation: An earlier analysis of roughly 500 of the donors reported roughly 300 Gb of sequence data and 95 million to 140 million unique TCR beta sequences obtained from 150 million to 200 million T cells. An early release that covered some 640 HLA-typed donors contained approximately 300 gigabases of sequencing data and 85 million to 100 million unique TCR sequences. Among the roughly 400 genotyped donors, about 85% belonged to the genetic ancestry cluster associated with self-reported Caucasian donors. The study aimed to test whether signatures of past pathogen exposure could be identified by cataloging public T cell receptors. The study used immunosequencing to profile the T cell repertoires of approximately 650 subjects and linked those repertoires to cytomegalovirus serostatus. A separate validation cohort of 90 to 150 different subjects was used in addition to the approximately 700-subject first cohort. The study combined high-throughput TCR immunosequencing, statistical association of individual TCRs with disease status, and machine learning to predict cytomegalovirus infection status. To study patterns of TCR occurrence, a later analysis re-analyzed previously published TCR beta repertoires from more than 550 donors and added high-resolution HLA genotyping. In the later analysis, no new phenotypic data were used to find candidate immune exposures; instead, reliance was placed on TCR beta sequences and their occurrence across donors. To decide whether each TCR beta V gene segment behaved as functional or pseudogenic, an earlier analysis of some 580 of the donors relied on high-throughput TCR beta sequencing. Donor age, sex, ethnicity and CMV serostatus were collected together with the repertoire data. A later genetic analysis took genome-wide SNP genotypes for about three fifths of the 666 donors and used that subset as a discovery cohort. All discovery cohort repertoires had been generated using a single sequencing platform. HLA typing covered class I and class II loci at four-digit resolution. Typing coverage varied by locus: roughly 629-640 donors for A, B, C, DRB1 and DQB1; more than 500 for DQA1; some 610 for DPA1; around 450 for DPB1. Because of strong linkage in the cohort, roughly five DR-DQ haplotypes were treated as single units for association and clustering. On average, 235,054 unique TCR beta nucleotide sequences were sequenced per donor among a few hundred genotyped donors of the cohort, with around 19% of those sequences being non-productive.

Including cysteine and phenylalanine, the CDR3 has 14 amino acids. The DNA shown is the 42-base CDR3, in frame from base 1. V is cut by 2 bases and J by 2 bases, and the space between the germline ends is 9 bases. For CDR1 and CDR2, the germline V gene lists SGHNT and YENEEA. In total, 666 healthy bone marrow donors made up the cohort. At the time of sampling, every cohort member was nominally healthy, though immune exposures that went unrecorded were likely present. The donor was CMV seronegative and was included in the group of about 400 seronegative cohort members. Every donor gave a peripheral blood sample, and the peripheral blood mononuclear cells from that sample were used for TCR beta sequencing. Genomic DNA was extracted from the blood cell samples with the Qiagen DNeasy Blood Extraction Kit. Here is what the overall study found, with its caveats: The authors suggested that the approach could potentially be extended to other disease states and immunological phenotypes. The sequencing pipeline was judged likely to have produced a cluster of highly shared sequence variants as a technical artifact. Presence/absence analyses assumed roughly uniform sequencing depth across donors, an assumption that may not hold. Across donors, most TCR sequences were observed very rarely, whereas some public TCRs were present in many individuals. According to a later genetic analysis, donors in an Asian-associated ancestry cluster had fewer N-insertions in productive TCRs than the approximately 670-donor mean. A later analysis reported that several top co-occurrence clusters appeared linked to parvovirus B19, influenza, CMV and Epstein-Barr virus. At a false discovery rate of 0.05, a later analysis linked some 18,000 TCR beta sequences to specific HLA alleles. Broadly in line with IMGT annotations, most TCR beta V segments showed up in productive rearrangements about 87% or about 30% of the time in an earlier analysis of some 590 of the donors. This cohort had only TCR beta chains sequenced, and the lack of alpha or paired-chain data limited which features could be detected. CMV serostatus was the only immune exposure information available for the cohort. Three of the identified cytomegalovirus-associated TCR beta chains were confirmed in vitro to be specific for cytomegalovirus antigens. V-gene and J-gene trimming of TCR beta chains was associated with a missense DCLRE1C variant in a later genetic analysis, and the association was replicated in an independent cohort. When HLA alleles, especially DR and DQ, strongly co-occurred, attributing TCR associations to individual alleles was difficult. Approximately 18 rarely observed V segments, including chromosome 9 orphons, were excluded from the earlier analysis of some 590 of the donors because counts were too low. A later analysis found that most CMV-associated TCR beta chains appeared HLA-restricted, with HLA associations seemingly driven largely by CMV exposure. A further reported finding was that TCR beta sequences accurately predicted the HLA-A and HLA-B alleles for most subjects in the first cohort. Correlated functional status among segregating V segments might be attributable to linkage disequilibrium, but an unknown experimental factor could not be ruled out. In a later analysis, the rate of TCR association differed among HLA loci, with DRB1 alleles having the most associated TCRs and HLA-C alleles having the fewest. HLA typing was unavailable for some donors at each locus, so association tests used only the typed subset. The classifier was reported to diagnose cytomegalovirus status with high specificity and sensitivity in both the original cohort and the validation cohort. The study gave a list of 150 to 200 TCR beta chains associated with cytomegalovirus. The 87-base-pair reads could not distinguish some IMGT-functional V segments, including TRBV6-2 and TRBV6-3, so those segments were excluded. In a later analysis, HLA-associated TCR beta chains showed more clonal expansion and lower generation probabilities than non-associated chains that were equally common.

The library was built by means of the immunoSEQ multiplex PCR assay. The multiplex PCR relied on a mix of 60 forward primers for TCR Vbeta segments and 13 reverse primers for TCR Jbeta segments. Amplification of the CDR3 region of rearranged TCR beta genes was performed with a multiplex PCR assay on genomic DNA. On the Illumina HiSeq System, the amplified TCR beta libraries were sequenced as 87-base-pair reads. In the original analysis: Across the 500 to 700 repertoires, a later analysis counted approximately 75 million unique TCR beta chains, 8.5 million to 12 million of which were shared by at least two donors. To remove PCR and sequencing errors, raw reads were error-corrected and collapsed into unique sequences using a nearest-neighbor algorithm that merged closely related sequences. Alignment of CDR3 sequences to IMGT reference sequences was used to assign V, D and J gene segments. For a sequence to be retained, at least a six-nucleotide match to both a V gene segment and a J gene segment was required. Rearrangements were called productive when the CDR3 lacked stop codons and stayed in frame with V and J; all others were non-productive. CDR3 was defined by IMGT convention, running from the second conserved V-encoded cysteine to the conserved J-encoded phenylalanine. The earlier analysis of some 550 of the donors excluded any sequence lacking an unambiguous match to a single V gene segment. In an earlier analysis of almost 600 of the donors, a V segment was called functional when productive rearrangements were above 56.7%, and segregating when the standard deviation between donors exceeded 5%. To diagnose cytomegalovirus status from the catalog of TCR beta chain sequences, a statistical classification framework was built. V and J gene assignment, in a later analysis, came from comparing TCR nucleotide sequences with IMGT/GENE-DB human TR gene sequences. The TCRdist pipeline was used in a later analysis to assign CDR3 sequences and most-parsimonious VDJ recombination scenarios. In a later analysis, every TCR beta chain was defined by the combination of its CDR3 amino acid sequence and its V-gene family, and reads without a unique V-gene family were dropped. A later analysis removed roughly 590 highly shared, low-generation-probability nucleotide sequences to deal with suspected cross-contamination and a sequencing artifact. For each public chain, a later analysis derived a clonal expansion index from normalized ranks of inferred template counts within each repertoire. In a later analysis, generation probabilities were computed with a VDJ recombination model fitted to out-of-frame rearrangements, and the resulting probabilities were checked against IGoR. Hypergeometric tests were used in a later analysis to score TCR-TCR, TCR-HLA and TCR-CMV co-occurrence, with a repertoire-size bias correction applied to the TCR pairs. A later analysis estimated false discovery rates by permuting HLA or CMV assignments 20 times. In a later analysis, co-occurring TCRs were grouped with DBSCAN, and TCRdist sequence similarity was added when clustering was performed within HLA-allele-positive subsets. Repertoires with fewer than 30,000 or more than 120,000 public chains were left out of co-occurrence clustering, as were about 5 repertoires with anomalous nucleotide sharing. TCRdb re-hosts the immuneACCESS table, in-frame sequences only. Its copies lack some clones; in the studies checked, an unresolved V gene accounts for under half of them, and the cause for the rest is not known. From that table come the V and J calls and clone size; the DNA was used to work out D and trimming. The table for this sample lists under 130,000 clones; over 70% of them were counted only once. Roughly 6% of the sample goes to the ten largest clones.

This TCR was sampled from a male donor in good health and CMV-seronegative. The rearranged segments are TRBV11-3 and TRBJ1-2, with no reliable assignment of the D segment. The specimen was PBMCs. The nucleotides are TGTGCCAGCAGCTTAACACGAGGGAACTATGGCTACACCTTC. This is translated as CASSLTRGNYGYTF.